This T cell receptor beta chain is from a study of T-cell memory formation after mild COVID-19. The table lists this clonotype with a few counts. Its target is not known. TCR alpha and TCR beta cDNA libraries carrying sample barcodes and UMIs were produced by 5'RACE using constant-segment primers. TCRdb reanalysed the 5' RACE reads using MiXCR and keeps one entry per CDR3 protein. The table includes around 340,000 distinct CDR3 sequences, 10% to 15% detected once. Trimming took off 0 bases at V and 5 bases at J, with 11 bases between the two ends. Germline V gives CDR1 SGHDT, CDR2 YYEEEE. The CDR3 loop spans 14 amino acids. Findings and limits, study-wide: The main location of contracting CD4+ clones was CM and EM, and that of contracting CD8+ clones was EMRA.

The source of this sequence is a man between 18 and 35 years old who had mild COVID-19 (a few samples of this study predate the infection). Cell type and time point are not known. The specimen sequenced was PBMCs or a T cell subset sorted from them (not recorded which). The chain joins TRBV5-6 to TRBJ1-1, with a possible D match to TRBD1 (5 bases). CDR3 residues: CASSLVLGGTEAFF. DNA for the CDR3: TGTGCCAGCAGCTTGGTCTTGGGGGGGACTGAAGCTTTCTTT.